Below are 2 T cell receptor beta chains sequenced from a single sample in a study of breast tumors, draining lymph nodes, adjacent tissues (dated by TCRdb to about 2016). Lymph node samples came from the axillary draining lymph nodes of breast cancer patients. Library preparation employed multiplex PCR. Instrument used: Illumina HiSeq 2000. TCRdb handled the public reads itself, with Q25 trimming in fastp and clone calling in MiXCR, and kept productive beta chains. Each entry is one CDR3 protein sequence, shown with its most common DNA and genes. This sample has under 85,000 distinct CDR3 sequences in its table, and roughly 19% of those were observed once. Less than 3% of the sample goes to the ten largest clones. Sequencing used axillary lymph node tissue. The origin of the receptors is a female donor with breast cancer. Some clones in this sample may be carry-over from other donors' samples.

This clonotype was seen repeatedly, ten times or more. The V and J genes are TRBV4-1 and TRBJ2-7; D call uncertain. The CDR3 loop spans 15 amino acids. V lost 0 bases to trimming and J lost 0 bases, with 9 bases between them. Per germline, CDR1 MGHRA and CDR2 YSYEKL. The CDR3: CASSQDNLPSYEQYF. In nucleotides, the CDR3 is TGCGCCAGCAGCCAAGATAACTTACCCTCCTACGAGCAGTACTTC.

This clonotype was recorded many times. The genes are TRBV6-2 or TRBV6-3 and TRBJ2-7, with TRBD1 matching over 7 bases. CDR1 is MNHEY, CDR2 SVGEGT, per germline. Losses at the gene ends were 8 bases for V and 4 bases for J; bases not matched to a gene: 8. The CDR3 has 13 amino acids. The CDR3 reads CASELTGLYEQYF. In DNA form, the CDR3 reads TGTGCCAGCGAATTGACAGGGTTGTACGAGCAGTACTTC.